This TCR beta chain was recorded in a study of regulatory T cells in long-lasting Graves disease. Indicated time point: newly diagnosed GD, antithyroid drugs for less than 3 months. RNA isolated from PBMCs was used to make the TCR library. V lost 2 bases, J lost 7 bases, and 18 bases lay in between. Germline lookup yields CDR1 SEHNR and CDR2 FQNEAQ (reference sequence). The CDR3 length is 15 residues. To make TCR beta libraries, researchers used iRepertoire HTBI primers and Arm-PCR of CDR3 regions. Each CDR3 protein is one row after TCRdb ran MiXCR on the multiplex PCR reads. The table lists over 450,000 distinct CDR3 sequences, about 12% of them singletons. These data are also associated with another study on T cells in Graves' hyperthyroidism and ophthalmopathy. That paper adds: Researchers report that a 13 V-J model separated ophthalmopathy from stable hyperthyroidism.

This clonotype originated in a woman aged 25 to 39 with Graves disease. The rearrangement links TRBV7-9 to TRBJ2-7, with a weak D call TRBD2 (5 bases). The sequencing used peripheral blood mononuclear cells (PBMCs), collected at new diagnosis, from a patient treated with antithyroid drugs. The CDR3 nucleotides read TGTGCCAGCAGCTTACGCGCATGGGAGTACAATGAGCAGTACTTC. This gives the protein CASSLRAWEYNEQYF.